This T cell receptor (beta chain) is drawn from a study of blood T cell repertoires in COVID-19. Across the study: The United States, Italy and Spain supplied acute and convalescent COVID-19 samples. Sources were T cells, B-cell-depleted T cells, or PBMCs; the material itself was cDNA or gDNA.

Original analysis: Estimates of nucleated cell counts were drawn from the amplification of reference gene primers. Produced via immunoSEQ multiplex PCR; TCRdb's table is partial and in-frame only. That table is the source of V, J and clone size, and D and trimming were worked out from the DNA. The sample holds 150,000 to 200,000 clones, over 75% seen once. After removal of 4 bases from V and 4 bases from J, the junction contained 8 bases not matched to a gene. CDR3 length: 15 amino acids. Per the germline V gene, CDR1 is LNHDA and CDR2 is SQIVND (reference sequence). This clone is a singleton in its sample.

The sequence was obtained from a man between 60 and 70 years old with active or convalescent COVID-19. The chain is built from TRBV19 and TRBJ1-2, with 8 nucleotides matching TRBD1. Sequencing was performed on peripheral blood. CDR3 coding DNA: TGTGCCAGTAGTACCCGGACAGGGCCCCCCTATGGCTACACCTTC. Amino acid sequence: CASSTRTGPPYGYTF.